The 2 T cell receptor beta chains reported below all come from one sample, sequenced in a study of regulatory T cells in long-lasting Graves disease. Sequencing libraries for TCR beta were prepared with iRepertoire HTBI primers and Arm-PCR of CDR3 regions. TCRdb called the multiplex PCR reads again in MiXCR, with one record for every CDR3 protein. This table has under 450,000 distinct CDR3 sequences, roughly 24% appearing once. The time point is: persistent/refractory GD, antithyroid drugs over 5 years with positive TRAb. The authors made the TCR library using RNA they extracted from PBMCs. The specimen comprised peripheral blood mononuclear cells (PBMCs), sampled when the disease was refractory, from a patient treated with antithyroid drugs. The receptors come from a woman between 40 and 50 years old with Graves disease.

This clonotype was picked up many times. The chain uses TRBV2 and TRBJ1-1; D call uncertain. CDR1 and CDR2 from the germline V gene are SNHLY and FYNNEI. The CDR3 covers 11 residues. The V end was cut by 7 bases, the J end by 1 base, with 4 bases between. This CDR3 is CASTPNTEAFF. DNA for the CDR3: TGTGCCAGCACCCCGAACACTGAAGCTTTCTTT.

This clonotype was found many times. The chain's CDR3 is CASSLGGQGYSPLHF. Here the CDR3 DNA reads TGTGCCAGCAGTTTGGGCGGACAGGGTTATTCACCCCTCCACTTT. The J gene is TRBJ1-6, the V gene TRBV28, with TRBD1 identical over 8 bases. V was clipped by 3 bases and J by 8 bases; unmatched bases: 6. This CDR3 contains 15 residues. Germline CDR1 is MDHEN and CDR2 is SYDVKM.